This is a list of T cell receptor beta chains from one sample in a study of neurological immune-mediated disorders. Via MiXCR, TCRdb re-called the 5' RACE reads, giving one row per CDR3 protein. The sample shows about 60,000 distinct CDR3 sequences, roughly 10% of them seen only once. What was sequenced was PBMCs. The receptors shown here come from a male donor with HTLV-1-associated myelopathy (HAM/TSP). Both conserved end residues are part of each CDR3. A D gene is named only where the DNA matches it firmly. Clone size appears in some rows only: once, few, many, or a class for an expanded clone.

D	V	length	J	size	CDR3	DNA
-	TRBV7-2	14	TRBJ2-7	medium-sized	CASSLELIPYEQYF	TGTGCCAGCAGCTTAGAGCTCATTCCCTACGAGCAGTACTTC
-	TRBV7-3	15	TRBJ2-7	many	CASSLTRDSSYEQYF	TGTGCCAGCAGCTTAACGAGGGACTCCTCCTACGAGCAGTACTTC
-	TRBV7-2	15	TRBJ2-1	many	CASSEGIGAYNEQFF	TGTGCCAGCTCCGAAGGGATAGGGGCCTACAATGAGCAGTTCTTC
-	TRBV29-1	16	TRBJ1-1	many	CSVAEPFGSISAEAFF	TGCAGCGTTGCTGAGCCCTTCGGTTCCATCTCCGCTGAAGCTTTCTTT
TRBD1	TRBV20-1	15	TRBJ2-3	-	CSARKQGTRTNTQYF	TGCAGTGCTAGAAAACAGGGGACACGCACAAATACGCAGTATTTT
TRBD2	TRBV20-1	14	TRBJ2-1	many	CSAASSGKHNEQFF	TGCAGTGCGGCCTCTAGCGGGAAGCACAATGAGCAGTTCTTC
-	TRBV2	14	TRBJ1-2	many	CASASSEGSYGYTF	TGTGCCAGCGCCTCTTCGGAGGGGAGCTATGGCTACACCTTC
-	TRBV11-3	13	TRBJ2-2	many	CASSGRDTGELFF	TGTGCCAGCAGCGGAAGGGACACCGGGGAGCTGTTTTTT
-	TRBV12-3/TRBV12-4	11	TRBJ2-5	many	CASSTRETQYF	TGTGCCAGCAGTACCAGAGAGACCCAGTACTTC
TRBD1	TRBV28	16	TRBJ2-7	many	CASSISRGRPPGEQYF	TGTGCCAGCAGCATCAGCAGGGGGCGGCCCCCCGGCGAGCAGTACTTC
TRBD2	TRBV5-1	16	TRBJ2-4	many	CASSMRTSGGKNIQYF	TGCGCCAGCAGCATGAGGACTAGCGGGGGGAAAAACATTCAGTACTTC
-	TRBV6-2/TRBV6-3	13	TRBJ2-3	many	CASSYRVTDTQYF	TGTGCCAGCAGTTACAGGGTTACAGATACGCAGTATTTT
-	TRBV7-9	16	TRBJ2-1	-	CASSLNAAGCNNEQFF	TGTGCCAGCAGCTTAAACGCGGCGGGGTGTAACAATGAGCAGTTCTTC
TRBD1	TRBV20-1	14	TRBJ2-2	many	CSARDRVFTGELFF	TGCAGTGCCCGGGACAGGGTTTTTACCGGGGAGCTGTTTTTT
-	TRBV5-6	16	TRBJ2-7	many	CASSQDFRDPLHEQYF	TGTGCCAGCAGCCAAGACTTCCGGGATCCTCTCCACGAGCAGTACTTC
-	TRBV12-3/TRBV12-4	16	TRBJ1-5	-	CASSLDSTAGNQPQHF	TGTGCCAGCAGTTTAGATAGTACGGCAGGGAATCAGCCCCAGCATTTT
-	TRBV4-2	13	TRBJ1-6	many	CASSQEQISPLHF	TGTGCCAGCAGCCAAGAACAAATTTCACCCCTCCACTTT
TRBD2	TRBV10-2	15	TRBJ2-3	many	CASSLAGGRTDTQYF	TGCGCCAGCAGTTTAGCGGGGGGCCGCACAGATACGCAGTATTTT
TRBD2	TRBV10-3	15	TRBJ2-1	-	CAISVGGGGKNIQFF	TGTGCCATCAGTGTCGGCGGGGGTGGCAAAAATATTCAGTTCTTC
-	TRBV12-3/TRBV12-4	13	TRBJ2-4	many	CASSLQAKNIQYF	TGTGCCAGCAGTTTACAAGCCAAAAACATTCAGTACTTC
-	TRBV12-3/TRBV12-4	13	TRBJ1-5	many	CASSWGDIQPQHF	TGTGCCAGCAGTTGGGGGGACATTCAGCCCCAGCATTTT
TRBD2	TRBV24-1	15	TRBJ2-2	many	CATDPLRRGGGELFF	TGTGCCACCGATCCCCTGAGGCGGGGGGGCGGGGAGCTGTTTTTT
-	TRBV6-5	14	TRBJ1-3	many	CASSLRGFGNTIYF	TGTGCCAGCAGTCTTCGAGGTTTTGGAAACACCATATATTTT
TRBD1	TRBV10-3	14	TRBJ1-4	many	CAISEATGGEKLFF	TGTGCCATCTCCGAGGCAACAGGGGGAGAAAAACTGTTTTTT
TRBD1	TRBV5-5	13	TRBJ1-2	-	CASSLQGGSGYTF	TGTGCCAGCAGCTTGCAGGGGGGCAGTGGGTACACCTTC
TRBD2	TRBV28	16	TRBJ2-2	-	CACSFSGGAITGELFF	TGTGCCTGCAGTTTTAGCGGGGGGGCAATAACCGGGGAGCTGTTTTTT
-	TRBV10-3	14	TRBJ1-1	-	CAISESDLNTEAFF	TGTGCCATCAGTGAGTCGGACTTGAACACTGAAGCTTTCTTT
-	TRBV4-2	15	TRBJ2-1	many	CASKGGGEDYNEQFF	TGTGCCAGCAAAGGTGGAGGGGAGGACTACAATGAGCAGTTCTTC
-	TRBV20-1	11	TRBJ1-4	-	CSAGWDEKLFF	TGCAGTGCTGGGTGGGATGAAAAACTGTTTTTT
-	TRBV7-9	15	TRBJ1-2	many	CASSSTTGQLYGYTF	TGTGCCAGCAGCTCCACCACTGGACAGCTCTATGGCTACACCTTC
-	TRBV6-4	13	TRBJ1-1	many	CASSEGGNTEAFF	TGTGCCAGCAGTGAGGGGGGGAACACTGAAGCTTTCTTT
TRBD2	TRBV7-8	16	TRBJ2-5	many	CASSFLSGGPQETQYF	TGTGCCAGCAGCTTCCTTAGCGGGGGACCACAAGAGACCCAGTACTTC
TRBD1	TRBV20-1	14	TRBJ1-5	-	CSARPRTGNQPQHF	TGCAGTGCGAGACCCAGGACAGGGAATCAGCCCCAGCATTTT
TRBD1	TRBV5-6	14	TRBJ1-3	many	CASSSRQGRDTIYF	TGTGCCAGCAGCTCCCGACAGGGGCGGGACACCATATATTTT
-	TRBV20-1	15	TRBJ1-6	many	CSARDVGDSNSPLHF	TGCAGTGCTAGAGACGTAGGTGACAGCAATTCACCCCTCCACTTT
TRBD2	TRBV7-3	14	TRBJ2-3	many	CASTQSGGVDTQYF	TGTGCCAGCACCCAGTCGGGGGGAGTAGATACGCAGTATTTT
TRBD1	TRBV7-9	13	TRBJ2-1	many	CASKINRGNEQFF	TGTGCCAGCAAAATAAACAGGGGGAATGAGCAGTTCTTC
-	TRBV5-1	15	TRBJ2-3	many	CASSFRGASTDTQYF	TGCGCCAGCAGCTTCAGAGGGGCTAGCACAGATACGCAGTATTTT
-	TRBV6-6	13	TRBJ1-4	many	CATRRTGGEKLFF	TGTGCCACCCGTCGGACCGGCGGCGAAAAACTGTTTTTT
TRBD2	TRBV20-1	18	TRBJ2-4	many	CSAPTQRGAGPAKNIQYF	TGCAGTGCTCCGACCCAGCGGGGGGCGGGCCCGGCCAAAAACATTCAGTACTTC
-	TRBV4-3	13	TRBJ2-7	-	CASSRGPHYEQYF	TGCGCCAGCAGCCGTGGACCTCACTACGAGCAGTACTTC
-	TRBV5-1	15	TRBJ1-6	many	CASSLDGAYNSPLHF	TGCGCCAGCAGCTTGGACGGGGCCTATAATTCACCCCTCCACTTT
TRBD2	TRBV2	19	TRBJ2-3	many	CASSVFLSSGLAFTDTQYF	TGTGCCAGCAGTGTATTTTTGAGTTCGGGACTAGCGTTCACAGATACGCAGTATTTT
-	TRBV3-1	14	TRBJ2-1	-	CASSQPGNSNEQFF	TGTGCCAGCAGCCAGCCAGGGAACTCCAATGAGCAGTTCTTC
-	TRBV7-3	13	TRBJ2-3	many	CASSLGYTDTQYF	TGTGCCAGCAGCTTGGGATATACAGATACGCAGTATTTT
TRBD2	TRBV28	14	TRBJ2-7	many	CASSPGGISYEQYF	TGTGCCAGCAGCCCGGGGGGGATAAGTTACGAGCAGTACTTC
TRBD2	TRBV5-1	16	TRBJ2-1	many	CASREAGGRRLDEQFF	TGCGCCAGCAGAGAGGCGGGGGGGCGGAGATTGGATGAGCAGTTCTTC
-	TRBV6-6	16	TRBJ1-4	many	CASSYFAGTGKGKLFF	TGTGCCAGCAGTTACTTCGCTGGTACGGGAAAGGGAAAACTGTTTTTT